A single sample gave rise to the 18 T cell receptor beta chains below, sequenced in a study of blood T cell repertoires in COVID-19. Using immunoSEQ multiplex PCR, the repertoire was profiled, and TCRdb retains in-frame clones only, with some absent. Here the sample spans about 75,000 clones, about 91% being singletons. The sample was peripheral blood. The receptors stem from a woman aged 70-85 years with acute or convalescent COVID-19.

In the case of this clone: At one end, the junction sequence differs from germline, possibly due to a read error. V usage is TRBV7-7 and J usage is TRBJ2-1; TRBD2 aligns across 14 bases. CDR1 SSHAT and CDR2 FNYEAQ come from the germline V gene (reference sequence). The CDR3 spans 17 residues. CDR3 protein: CASSSREGLAGEDEQFF. The CDR3 DNA sequence: TGTGCTAGCAGCTCCCGAGAGGGACTAGCGGGAGAAGATGAGCAGTTCTTC.

The V gene is TRBV27, the J gene TRBJ1-6; a weak D match, TRBD1 (5 bases). This CDR3 is built from 13 residues. Trimming removed 9 bases at V and 0 bases at J, with 6 bases between. CDR1 and CDR2 (germline): MNHEY, SMNVEV (reference sequence). The CDR3 nucleotides are TGTGCCAGAGACAGCTCCTATAATTCACCCCTCCACTTT. Its protein is CARDSSYNSPLHF.

The V call is TRBV2, the J call TRBJ1-4, with 8 bases identical to TRBD1. This CDR3 region has 14 residues. The germline gives CDR1 SNHLY, CDR2 FYNNEI. After removal of 7 bases from V and 8 bases from J, the junction contained 9 bases not matched to a gene. The CDR3 nucleotides read TGTGCCAGCACCCAGGACAGGGAAGGGGAAAAACTGTTTTTT. It is translated as CASTQDREGEKLFF.

This chain uses TRBV18 with TRBJ1-5, with a tentative D call TRBD1 (5 bases). Germline V gene data show CDR1 as KGHSH and CDR2 as LQKENI. The ends were cut back, 3 bases at V and 7 bases at J, with 10 bases in the middle. The CDR3 runs 13 residues. Here the CDR3 DNA reads TGTGCCAGCTCACCCGACAGAGGACAGCCCCAGCATTTT. Amino acid sequence: CASSPDRGQPQHF.

The genes are TRBV7-8 and TRBJ1-5, with D uncertain. Between the trimmed V and J ends, which lost 1 base and 11 bases, there was a span of 15 bases. Germline-derived CDR1 and CDR2 are SGHVS and FQNEAQ. The CDR3 sequence is 14 residues long. DNA for the CDR3: TGTGCCAGCAGCTTAGACATAGCTCGGGATTCCCAGCATTTT. It codes for CASSLDIARDSQHF.

The chain recombines TRBV6-1 with TRBJ1-2; the D gene is possibly TRBD1 (6 bases). CDR1 MNHNS and CDR2 SASEGT come from the germline V gene. The V and J ends lost 2 bases and 3 bases respectively, with 16 bases between them. The CDR3 consists of 16 residues. The CDR3 sequence is CASSEPTGGADYGYTF. DNA for the CDR3: TGTGCCAGCAGTGAACCCACTGGGGGCGCAGACTATGGCTACACCTTC.

This chain joins TRBV6-6 and TRBJ1-1; 9 bases line up with TRBD1. This CDR3 is 17 amino acids long. Trimming cost V 5 bases and J 0 bases; bases outside gene matches: 10. Germline assignment: CDR1 MNHNY and CDR2 SVGAGI (reference sequence). The CDR3 DNA sequence: TGTGCCAGCAGTCCCGGGACAGGGATGGCAATGAACACTGAAGCTTTCTTT. It is translated as CASSPGTGMAMNTEAFF.

The chain carries TRBV7-2 and TRBJ1-3; D might be TRBD1 (5 bases). In germline, CDR1 is SGHTA, CDR2 FQGNSA. The V and J ends lost 1 base and 2 bases respectively, with 6 bases between them. This CDR3 region has 14 residues. The DNA for the CDR3 is TGTGCCAGCAGCTTAGGGGGGGCTGGAAACACCATATATTTT. This codes for CASSLGGAGNTIYF.

This chain links TRBV24-1 with TRBJ2-5, with D perhaps matching TRBD1 (6 bases). The CDR3 runs 15 residues. The ends were cut back, 3 bases at V and 1 base at J, with 11 bases in the middle. Germline lookup yields CDR1 KGHDR and CDR2 SFDVKD. As DNA, the CDR3 is TGTGCCACCAGTGATCCCGCGGACAGCCAAGAGACCCAGTACTTC. Translation gives CATSDPADSQETQYF.

J is TRBJ1-5 and V is TRBV19; perhaps TRBD1 as D (5 bases). The CDR3 covers 15 residues. V lost 3 bases to trimming and J lost 4 bases, with 13 bases between them. Germline V gene lookup returns CDR1 LNHDA and CDR2 SQIVND (reference sequence). CDR3 protein: CASSIVRGGNQPQHF. CDR3 nucleotide sequence: TGTGCCAGTAGTATTGTAAGGGGAGGGAATCAGCCCCAGCATTTT.

This chain connects TRBV3-1 (or the pseudogene TRBV3-2) to TRBJ1-1, with 7 bases identical to TRBD1. V shed 4 bases and J 7 bases; nucleotides not matched to a gene: 6. Germline CDR1 reads LGHDT; CDR2 reads YNNKEL (reference sequence). The CDR3 contains 13 residues. CDR3 protein: CASSLLGQLEAFF. The CDR3 DNA sequence: TGTGCCAGCAGCCTCCTGGGACAGCTTGAAGCTTTCTTT.

V and J are TRBV5-6 and TRBJ1-2; D call uncertain. The CDR3 is 15 amino acids. Germline V lookup: CDR1 SGHDT, CDR2 YYEEEE. The V end was cut by 4 bases, the J end by 5 bases, with 18 bases between. This CDR3 reads CASSRVEEGLYGYTF. In DNA, the CDR3 is TGTGCCAGCAGCCGAGTTGAGGAGGGCCTATATGGCTACACCTTC.

V usage is TRBV28 and J usage is TRBJ1-1; no clear D gene. The germline V gene has CDR1 MDHEN and CDR2 SYDVKM. This CDR3 spans 13 amino acids. The ends were cut back, 5 bases at V and 3 bases at J, with 10 bases in the middle. The CDR3 DNA follows: TGTGCCAGCAGTACCGACAAATACACTGAAGCTTTCTTT. It yields the protein CASSTDKYTEAFF.

This clone appeared a single time. The rearrangement links TRBV3-1 (or the pseudogene TRBV3-2) to TRBJ2-1, with unresolved D. V was pared by 8 bases and J by 0 bases, with 17 bases between. CDR3 length: 16 residues. Germline V gene sequence: CDR1 LGHDT, CDR2 YNNKEL (reference sequence). The CDR3 reads CASRARGRSSYNEQFF. Here the CDR3 DNA reads TGTGCCAGCCGTGCCAGAGGCCGGAGCTCCTACAATGAGCAGTTCTTC.

The chain combines TRBV19 with TRBJ1-2; 10 bases are a match to TRBD1. The CDR3 loop spans 15 amino acids. Germline loops: CDR1 LNHDA, CDR2 SQIVND (reference sequence). Trimming took 4 bases from V and 4 from J; bases not matched to a gene: 6. The CDR3 DNA reads TGTGCCAGTAGTAGCTCGGACAGGGGGGGCTATGGCTACACCTTC. Amino acids: CASSSSDRGGYGYTF.

This sequence joins TRBV7-9 and TRBJ2-1; D is perhaps TRBD1 (6 bases). Trimming cost V 5 bases and J 2 bases, with 25 bases left between them. The CDR3 sequence is 19 residues long. Germline loops: CDR1 SEHNR, CDR2 FQNEAQ (reference sequence). The CDR3 region has the DNA TGTGCCAGCAGCCTAGTTCCCTCAAAGGGGGACGGCGCCTACAATGAGCAGTTCTTC. Translated, it gives CASSLVPSKGDGAYNEQFF.

The rearrangement joins TRBV25-1 to TRBJ2-6, with 7 bases aligning to TRBD1. V was pared by 4 bases and J by 0 bases, with 9 bases of the junction left unmatched. The CDR3 is made up of 18 amino acids. Germline V CDR1 and CDR2: MGHDK, SYGVNS. The CDR3, as DNA: TGTGCCAGCAGTGGAGCCGGGACAGACTCCTCTGGGGCCAACGTCCTGACTTTC. It yields the protein CASSGAGTDSSGANVLTF.

This rearrangement joins TRBV27 to TRBJ1-5; D perhaps matches TRBD1 (6 bases). The germline V gene has CDR1 MNHEY and CDR2 SMNVEV (reference sequence). V was cut by 5 bases and J by 6 bases, with 23 bases left in between. This CDR3 is 17 amino acids long. CDR3 amino acids: CASSTTHAGVVGQPQHF. CDR3 DNA sequence: TGTGCCAGCAGTACGACCCACGCAGGGGTAGTGGGTCAGCCCCAGCATTTT.